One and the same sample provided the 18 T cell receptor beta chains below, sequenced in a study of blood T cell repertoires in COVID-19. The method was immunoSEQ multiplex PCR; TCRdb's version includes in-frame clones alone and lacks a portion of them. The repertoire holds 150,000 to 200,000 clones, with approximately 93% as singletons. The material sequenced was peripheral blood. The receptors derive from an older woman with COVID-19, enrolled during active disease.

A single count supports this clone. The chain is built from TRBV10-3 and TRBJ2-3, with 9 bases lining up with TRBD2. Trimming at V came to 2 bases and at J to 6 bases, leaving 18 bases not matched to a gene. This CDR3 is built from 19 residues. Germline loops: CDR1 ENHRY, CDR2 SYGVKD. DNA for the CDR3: TGTGCCATCAGTGAGGGTTACGGCGGGGGGGCCGATTTGGCGGATACGCAGTATTTT. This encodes CAISEGYGGGADLADTQYF.

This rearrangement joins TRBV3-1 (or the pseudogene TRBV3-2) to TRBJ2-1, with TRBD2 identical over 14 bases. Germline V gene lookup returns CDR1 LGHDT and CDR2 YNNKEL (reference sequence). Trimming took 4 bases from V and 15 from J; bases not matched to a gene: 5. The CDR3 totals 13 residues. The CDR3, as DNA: TGTGCCAGCAGCCTGGGGACTAGCGGGGGACGGTTCTTC. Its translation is CASSLGTSGGRFF.

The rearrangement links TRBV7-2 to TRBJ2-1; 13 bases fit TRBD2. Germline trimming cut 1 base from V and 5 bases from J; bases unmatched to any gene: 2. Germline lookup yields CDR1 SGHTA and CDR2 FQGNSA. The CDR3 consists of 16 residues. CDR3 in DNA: TGTGCCAGCAGCTTAGAACTAGCGGGGGGGAACAATGAGCAGTTCTTC. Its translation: CASSLELAGGNNEQFF.

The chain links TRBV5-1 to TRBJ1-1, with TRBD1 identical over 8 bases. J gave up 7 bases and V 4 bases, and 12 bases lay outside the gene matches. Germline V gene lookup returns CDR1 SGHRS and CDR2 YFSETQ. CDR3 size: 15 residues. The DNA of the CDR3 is TGCGCCAGCAGCGCCCAGGGGGCAGCGAAGGGTGAAGCTTTCTTT. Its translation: CASSAQGAAKGEAFF.

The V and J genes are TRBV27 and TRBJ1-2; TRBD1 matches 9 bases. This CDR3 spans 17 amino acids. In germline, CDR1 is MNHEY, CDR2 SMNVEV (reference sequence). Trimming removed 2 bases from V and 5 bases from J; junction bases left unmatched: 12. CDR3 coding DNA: TGTGCCAGCAGTTTAACGCCGGGACAGGGAATTGGATATGGCTACACCTTC. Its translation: CASSLTPGQGIGYGYTF.

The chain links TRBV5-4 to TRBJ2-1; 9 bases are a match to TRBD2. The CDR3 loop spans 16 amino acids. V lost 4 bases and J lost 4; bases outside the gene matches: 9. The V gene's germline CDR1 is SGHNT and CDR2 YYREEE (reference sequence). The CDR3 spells CASSPRLAGSYNEQFF. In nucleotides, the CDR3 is TGTGCCAGCAGCCCCCGGCTAGCGGGGTCATACAATGAGCAGTTCTTC.

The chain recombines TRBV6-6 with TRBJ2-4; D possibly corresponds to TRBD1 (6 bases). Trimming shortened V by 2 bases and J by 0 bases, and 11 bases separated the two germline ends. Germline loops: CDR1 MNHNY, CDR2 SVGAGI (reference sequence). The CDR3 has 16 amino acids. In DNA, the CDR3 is TGTGCCAGCAGTTACCTCGGACAGAGAGCCAAAAACATTCAGTACTTC. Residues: CASSYLGQRAKNIQYF.

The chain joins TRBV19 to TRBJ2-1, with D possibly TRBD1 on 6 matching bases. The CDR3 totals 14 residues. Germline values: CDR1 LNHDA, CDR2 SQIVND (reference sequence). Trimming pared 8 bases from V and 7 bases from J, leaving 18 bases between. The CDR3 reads CASEQGGRRNEQFF. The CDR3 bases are TGTGCCAGTGAACAGGGTGGGAGAAGGAATGAGCAGTTCTTC.

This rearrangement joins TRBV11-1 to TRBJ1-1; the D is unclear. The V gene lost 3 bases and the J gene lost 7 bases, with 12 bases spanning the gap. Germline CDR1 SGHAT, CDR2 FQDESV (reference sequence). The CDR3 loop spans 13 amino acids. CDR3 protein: CASSFRTGIEAFF. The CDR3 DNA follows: TGTGCCAGCAGCTTTCGAACGGGGATTGAAGCTTTCTTT. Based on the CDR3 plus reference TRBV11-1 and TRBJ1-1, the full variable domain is EAEVAQSPRYKITEKSQAVAFWCDPISGHATLYWYRQILGQGPELLVQFQDESVVDDSQLPKDRFSAERLKGVDSTLKIQPAELGDSAMYLCASSFRTGIEAFFGQGTRLTVV.

CDR3 sequence: CASSFNWGGTDTQYF. DNA for the CDR3: TGTGCCAGCAGCTTCAATTGGGGGGGGACAGATACGCAGTATTTT. The genes are TRBV7-6 and TRBJ2-3, with 7 bases aligning to TRBD2. Germline V gene lookup returns CDR1 SGHVS and CDR2 FNYEAQ. V shed 3 bases, J shed 3 bases, and the junction held 6 bases outside the gene matches. CDR3 length: 15 amino acids.

Written as DNA, the CDR3 is TGTGCCAGCAGCCCTAGCGGGGCGAACACCGGGGAGCTGTTTTTT. Amino acids: CASSPSGANTGELFF. V and J are TRBV7-2 and TRBJ2-2, with 9 nucleotides matching TRBD2. The CDR3 sequence is 15 residues long. V shed 5 bases, J shed 0 bases, and the junction held 1 base outside the gene matches. In germline, CDR1 is SGHTA, CDR2 FQGNSA.

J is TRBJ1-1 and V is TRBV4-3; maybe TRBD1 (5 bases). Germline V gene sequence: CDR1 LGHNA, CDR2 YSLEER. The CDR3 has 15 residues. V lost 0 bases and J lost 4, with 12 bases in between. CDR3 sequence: CASSQDSSGGTEAFF. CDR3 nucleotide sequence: TGCGCCAGCAGCCAAGATAGTTCCGGGGGCACTGAAGCTTTCTTT.

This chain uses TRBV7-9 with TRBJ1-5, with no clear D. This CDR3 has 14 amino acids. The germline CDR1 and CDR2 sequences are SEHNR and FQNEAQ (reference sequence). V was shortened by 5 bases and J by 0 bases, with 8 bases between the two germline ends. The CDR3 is CASSLGNSNQPQHF. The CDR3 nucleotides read TGTGCCAGCAGCCTCGGGAATAGCAATCAGCCCCAGCATTTT.

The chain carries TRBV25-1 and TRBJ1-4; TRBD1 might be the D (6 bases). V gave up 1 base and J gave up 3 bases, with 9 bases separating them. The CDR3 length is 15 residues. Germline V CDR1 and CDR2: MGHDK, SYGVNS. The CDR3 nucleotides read TGTGCCAGCAGTGAATTAGGGGGACCTAATGAAAAACTGTTTTTT. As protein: CASSELGGPNEKLFF.

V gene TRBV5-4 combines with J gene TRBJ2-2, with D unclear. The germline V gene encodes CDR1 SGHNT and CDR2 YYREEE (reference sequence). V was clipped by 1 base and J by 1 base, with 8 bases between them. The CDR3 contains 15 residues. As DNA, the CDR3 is TGTGCCAGCAGCTTGTCCGGAGTGAACACCGGGGAGCTGTTTTTT. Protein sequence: CASSLSGVNTGELFF.

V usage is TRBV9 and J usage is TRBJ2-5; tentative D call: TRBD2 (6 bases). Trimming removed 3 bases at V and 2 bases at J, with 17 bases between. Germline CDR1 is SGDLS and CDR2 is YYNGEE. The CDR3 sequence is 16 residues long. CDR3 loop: CASSATPLASQETQYF. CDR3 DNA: TGTGCCAGCAGCGCAACGCCCCTAGCGTCTCAAGAGACCCAGTACTTC.

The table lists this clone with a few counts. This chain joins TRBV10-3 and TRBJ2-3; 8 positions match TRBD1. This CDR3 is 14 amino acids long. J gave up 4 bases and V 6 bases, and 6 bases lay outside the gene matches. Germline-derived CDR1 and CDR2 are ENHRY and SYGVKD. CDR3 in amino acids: CAIRETGVSDTQYF. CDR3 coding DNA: TGTGCCATCAGGGAGACAGGGGTTTCAGATACGCAGTATTTT.

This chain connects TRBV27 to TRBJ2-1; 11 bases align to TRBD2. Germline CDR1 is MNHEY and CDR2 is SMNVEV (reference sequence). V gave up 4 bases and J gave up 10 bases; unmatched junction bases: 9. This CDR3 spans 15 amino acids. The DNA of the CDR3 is TGTGCCAGCAGTTCCGGGACTAGCGGCCTAAGGGAGCAGTTCTTC. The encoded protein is CASSSGTSGLREQFF.